The next 26 T cell receptor beta chains were all read from a single sample in a study of control samples from healthy donors and cancer patients. Produced via immunoSEQ multiplex PCR; TCRdb's table is partial and in-frame only. This table has 160,000 or so clones, over 90% appearing once. The sequenced sample consisted of blood. The receptor source for this set is a woman in her 30s in good health.

The chain carries TRBV3-1 (or the pseudogene TRBV3-2) and TRBJ2-5; a weak D match, TRBD2 (6 bases). V lost 1 base and J lost 2, with 11 bases in between. This CDR3 comprises 15 residues. Germline assignment: CDR1 LGHDT and CDR2 YNNKEL (reference sequence). CDR3 loop: CASSQGPGLQETQYF. CDR3 sequence (DNA): TGTGCCAGCAGCCAAGGGCCTGGACTACAAGAGACCCAGTACTTC.

The V and J genes are TRBV5-5 and TRBJ2-1, with TRBD2 identical over 8 bases. The germline V gene encodes CDR1 SGHKS and CDR2 YYEKEE (reference sequence). V lost 0 bases, J lost 8 bases, and 4 bases stayed unmatched. The CDR3 is 14 residues long. The CDR3 here is CASSLEGLGHEQFF. The DNA for the CDR3 is TGTGCCAGCAGCTTGGAGGGACTAGGCCATGAGCAGTTCTTC.

The rearrangement links TRBV15 to TRBJ2-5, with D perhaps TRBD2 (6 bases). Germline CDR1 reads LNHNV; CDR2 reads YYDKDF (reference sequence). CDR3 length: 16 amino acids. Trimming removed 0 bases from V and 3 bases from J, with 14 bases in between. The CDR3 reads CATSRDGPGGEETQYF. The DNA for the CDR3 is TGTGCCACCAGCAGAGATGGGCCAGGAGGGGAAGAGACCCAGTACTTC.

This chain links TRBV15 with TRBJ1-6; no clear D gene. CDR1 and CDR2 (germline): LNHNV, YYDKDF (reference sequence). The CDR3 is 15 amino acids. Trimming stripped 2 bases from V and 7 bases from J, with 12 bases between. The CDR3 region has the DNA TGTGCCACCAGCAGAACATATCCCAACAATTCACCCCTCCACTTT. Its protein is CATSRTYPNNSPLHF.

This chain uses TRBV27 with TRBJ2-3; 11 nucleotides agree with TRBD2. Germline lookup yields CDR1 MNHEY and CDR2 SMNVEV (reference sequence). The trim removed 3 bases at V and 2 bases at J, leaving 4 bases unmatched. The CDR3 is 16 amino acids. Here the CDR3 DNA reads TGTGCCAGCAGTTTCGGGACTAGCGGCCACACAGATACGCAGTATTTT. Its protein is CASSFGTSGHTDTQYF.

CDR3 DNA sequence: TGTGCCAGCAGCTTAGTGTTGGAGCAGGCCACCTACGAGCAGTACTTC. It encodes CASSLVLEQATYEQYF. The gene calls are TRBV11-2 and TRBJ2-7; D gene unclear. This CDR3 region has 16 residues. Per germline, CDR1 SGHAT and CDR2 FQNNGV. Trimming stripped 1 base from V and 2 bases from J, with 15 bases between.

The chain has TRBV19 and TRBJ1-6; possible D gene TRBD1, 5 bases. Looked up from germline, CDR1 is LNHDA and CDR2 is SQIVND (reference sequence). V lost 5 bases and J 6 bases, leaving 11 bases between the germline ends. The CDR3 has 14 residues. The CDR3 sequence is CASSYFGGNSPLHF. The CDR3 coding sequence is TGTGCCAGTAGTTATTTCGGGGGTAATTCACCCCTCCACTTT.

The chain combines TRBV5-1 with TRBJ2-1, with 11 bases lining up with TRBD2. V lost 4 bases, J lost 6 bases, and 12 bases stayed unmatched. CDR1 is SGHRS, CDR2 YFSETQ, per germline. CDR3 length: 17 amino acids. CDR3 region: CASSPPETSGTGNEQFF. The CDR3 DNA follows: TGCGCCAGCAGCCCCCCCGAGACTAGCGGGACGGGCAATGAGCAGTTCTTC.

This clone was counted a single time. V gene TRBV19 combines with J gene TRBJ1-1, with D perhaps TRBD1 (5 bases). CDR3 size: 13 residues. V dropped 5 bases and J dropped 5 bases, with 12 bases sitting between them. CDR1 LNHDA and CDR2 SQIVND come from the germline V gene (reference sequence). CDR3 amino acids: CASSPGPGTEAFF. The CDR3 DNA is TGTGCCAGTAGTCCGGGCCCAGGGACTGAAGCTTTCTTT.

The genes are TRBV15 and TRBJ1-2, with a possible D match to TRBD1 (5 bases). The CDR3 sequence is 13 residues long. V gave up 8 bases and J gave up 8 bases, with 18 bases separating them. Germline values: CDR1 LNHNV, CDR2 YYDKDF (reference sequence). This CDR3 reads CATSGLSERGYTF. CDR3 in DNA: TGTGCCACCTCAGGGTTAAGCGAGCGGGGCTACACCTTC.

The chain links TRBV28 to TRBJ1-5; D gene uncertain. Germline V gene data show CDR1 as MDHEN and CDR2 as SYDVKM. CDR3 size: 15 residues. The ends were cut back, 4 bases at V and 3 bases at J, with 13 bases in the middle. CDR3 protein: CASSSPDTFNQPQHF. Written as DNA, the CDR3 is TGTGCCAGCAGTTCACCCGACACCTTCAATCAGCCCCAGCATTTT.

The V and J genes are TRBV4-1 and TRBJ1-5; perhaps TRBD1 as D (5 bases). The germline V gene has CDR1 MGHRA and CDR2 YSYEKL. The CDR3 totals 13 residues. V shed 0 bases and J shed 13 bases, with 13 bases lying between them. The CDR3 loop is CASSQELGERQHF. CDR3 bases: TGCGCCAGCAGCCAAGAGTTAGGGGAGAGGCAGCATTTT.

The chain's CDR3 is CASSQGVNTEAFF. The CDR3 nucleotides are TGTGCCAGCAGCCAAGGGGTTAACACTGAAGCTTTCTTT. The V call is TRBV14, the J call TRBJ1-1; D is undetermined. With 1 base removed from V and 2 bases from J, the gap between germline ends came to 5 bases. Germline CDR1 is SGHDN and CDR2 is FVKESK. This CDR3 spans 13 amino acids.

The chain has TRBV6-5 and TRBJ1-2, with 7 bases that match TRBD1. This CDR3 contains 14 residues. After removal of 4 bases from V and 4 bases from J, the junction contained 6 bases not matched to a gene. Germline assignment: CDR1 MNHEY and CDR2 SVGAGI. CDR3 in DNA: TGTGCCAGCAGTTGGACGGACAGGCTCTATGGCTACACCTTC. Protein: CASSWTDRLYGYTF.

This chain joins TRBV5-1 and TRBJ1-1; the match to TRBD1 covers 9 bases. V lost 0 bases to trimming and J lost 3 bases; unmatched junction nucleotides: 6. The CDR3 length is 16 residues. Germline CDR1 SGHRS, CDR2 YFSETQ. The CDR3 region has the DNA TGCGCCAGCAGCTTGGGTACAGGGGGCGCGTACACTGAAGCTTTCTTT. It translates to CASSLGTGGAYTEAFF.

The chain has TRBV7-8 and TRBJ2-7; no clear D gene. Between the trimmed V and J ends, which lost 5 bases and 6 bases, there was a span of 14 bases. The V gene's germline CDR1 is SGHVS and CDR2 FQNEAQ. The CDR3 is 13 residues long. The CDR3 loop is CASSLSTFSEQYF. The CDR3 DNA reads as TGTGCCAGCAGCCTAAGTACGTTCTCCGAGCAGTACTTC.

This clone was seen only once. The J gene is TRBJ2-1, the V gene TRBV24-1; 7 nucleotides line up with TRBD2. The CDR3 has 14 amino acids. V dropped 5 bases and J dropped 2; count of bases not matched to a gene: 2. Per the germline V gene, CDR1 is KGHDR and CDR2 is SFDVKD. The CDR3 is CATSVAGAYNEQFF. In nucleotides, the CDR3 is TGTGCCACCAGTGTTGCGGGAGCCTACAATGAGCAGTTCTTC.

V usage is TRBV7-9 and J usage is TRBJ2-3; 8 nucleotides match TRBD2. The CDR3 consists of 14 residues. Trimming cost V 2 bases and J 5 bases; bases outside gene matches: 3. Germline CDR1 reads SEHNR; CDR2 reads FQNEAQ (reference sequence). CDR3 nucleotide sequence: TGTGCCAGCAGCTTATTAGCGGGGCTAGATACGCAGTATTTT. It yields the protein CASSLLAGLDTQYF.

The chain recombines TRBV2 with TRBJ2-2; TRBD2 matches at 14 bases. CDR1 and CDR2 (germline): SNHLY, FYNNEI. The CDR3 loop spans 18 amino acids. The trim removed 7 bases at V and 2 bases at J, leaving 9 bases unmatched. The CDR3 region is CASTVGLAGARNTGELFF. CDR3 sequence (DNA): TGTGCCAGCACCGTGGGACTAGCGGGGGCCCGAAACACCGGGGAGCTGTTTTTT.

This chain uses TRBV5-6 with TRBJ2-5, with D uncertain. V lost 4 bases, J lost 0 bases, and 13 bases lay in between. The V gene's germline CDR1 is SGHDT and CDR2 YYEEEE. CDR3 length: 15 amino acids. CDR3 loop: CASSPPSRYQETQYF. CDR3 coding DNA: TGTGCCAGCAGCCCGCCGTCCAGATACCAAGAGACCCAGTACTTC.

The genes are TRBV20-1 and TRBJ1-5; 8 nucleotides agree with TRBD1. Germline assignment: CDR1 DFQATT and CDR2 SNEGSKA (reference sequence). V dropped 3 bases and J dropped 0; count of bases not matched to a gene: 7. This CDR3 spans 16 amino acids. CDR3 protein: CSASGQGAGSNQPQHF. CDR3 sequence (DNA): TGCAGTGCTAGTGGGCAGGGGGCGGGTAGCAATCAGCCCCAGCATTTT.

The V call is TRBV2, the J call TRBJ2-7; TRBD1 agrees at 8 bases. The length of the CDR3 is 16 residues. Germline trimming cut 7 bases from V and 1 base from J; bases unmatched to any gene: 12. CDR1 is SNHLY, CDR2 FYNNEI, per germline. The CDR3 DNA reads as TGTGCCAGCACACCCGACAGGGGAAGCTTTTCCTACGAGCAGTACTTC. Protein product: CASTPDRGSFSYEQYF. Looking up the rest from reference TRBV2 and TRBJ2-7 gives the full variable domain: EPEVTQTPSHQVTQMGQEVILRCVPISNHLYFYWYRQILGQKVEFLVSFYNNEISEKSEIFDDQFSVERPDGSNFTLKIRSTKLEDSAMYFCASTPDRGSFSYEQYFGPGTRLTVT.

The DNA for the CDR3 is TGTGCCAGCAGTACAGGGACGGGGGAGACCCAGTACTTC. It translates to CASSTGTGETQYF. The chain couples TRBV12-3 or TRBV12-4 to TRBJ2-5, with D maybe TRBD1 (6 bases). CDR3 length equals 13 residues. The V end lost 5 bases, the J end lost 5 bases, and 12 bases lay between the germline ends.

V is TRBV7-9 and J is TRBJ1-1, with D maybe TRBD1 (6 bases). Germline CDR1 and CDR2: SEHNR and FQNEAQ (reference sequence). V was clipped by 5 bases and J by 3 bases, with 10 bases between them. There are 13 residues in the CDR3. CDR3 residues: CASSRDTDTEAFF. In nucleotides, the CDR3 is TGTGCCAGCAGCAGGGACACGGACACTGAAGCTTTCTTT.

V is TRBV6-5 and J is TRBJ2-1; the D gene could be TRBD1 or TRBD2 (5 bases each). Germline lookup yields CDR1 MNHEY and CDR2 SVGAGI. V gave up 6 bases and J gave up 7 bases, with 10 bases separating them. CDR3 length: 12 residues. CDR3 nucleotide sequence: TGTGCCAGCAGAGGGACCGAGAATGAGCAGTTCTTC. Its protein product is CASRGTENEQFF.

This clone was recorded a few times. This sequence joins TRBV7-8 and TRBJ1-6; no firm D call. V shed 2 bases and J shed 0 bases, with 11 bases lying between them. The CDR3 loop spans 17 amino acids. Germline CDR1 reads SGHVS; CDR2 reads FQNEAQ. CDR3 region: CASSLRRADSYNSPLHF. The CDR3 bases are TGTGCCAGCAGCTTAAGGAGGGCTGACTCCTATAATTCACCCCTCCACTTT.